This T cell receptor beta chain originates from a study of cytomegalovirus exposure and HLA in healthy donors. It was with 60 Vbeta and 13 Jbeta primers that the PCR ran. The protocol was immunoSEQ multiplex PCR, while the TCRdb copy is restricted to in-frame clones and leaves out a portion. The sample comprises more than 200,000 clones, 83% of which are singletons, and 1.3% to 1.5% rests with the top ten. Findings of the study overall: HLA allele associations emerged for roughly 17,000 TCR beta sequences in a later analysis, at 0.05 false discovery rate. In a later analysis, V- and J-gene trimming of beta chains associated with a DCLRE1C missense variant, replicated independently.

Of note for this clone: What it binds is unknown.

Germline lookup yields CDR1 SGDLS and CDR2 YYNGEE. Trimming removed 3 bases from V and 5 bases from J, with 14 bases in between. CDR3 length: 14 amino acids. This TCR derives from a girl aged 10-17 years in good health and CMV-seronegative. Source material: PBMCs. The V call is TRBV9, the J call TRBJ1-1; weak D call: TRBD1 (6 bases). The CDR3 here is CASSANPQGTEAFF. CDR3 DNA: TGTGCCAGCAGCGCCAATCCCCAGGGGACTGAAGCTTTCTTT. Complete variable domain (other parts from reference TRBV9 and TRBJ1-1): DSGVTQTPKHLITATGQRVTLRCSPRSGDLSVYWYQQSLDQGLQFLIQYYNGEERAKGNILERFSAQQFPDLHSELNLSSLELGDSALYFCASSANPQGTEAFFGQGTRLTVV.